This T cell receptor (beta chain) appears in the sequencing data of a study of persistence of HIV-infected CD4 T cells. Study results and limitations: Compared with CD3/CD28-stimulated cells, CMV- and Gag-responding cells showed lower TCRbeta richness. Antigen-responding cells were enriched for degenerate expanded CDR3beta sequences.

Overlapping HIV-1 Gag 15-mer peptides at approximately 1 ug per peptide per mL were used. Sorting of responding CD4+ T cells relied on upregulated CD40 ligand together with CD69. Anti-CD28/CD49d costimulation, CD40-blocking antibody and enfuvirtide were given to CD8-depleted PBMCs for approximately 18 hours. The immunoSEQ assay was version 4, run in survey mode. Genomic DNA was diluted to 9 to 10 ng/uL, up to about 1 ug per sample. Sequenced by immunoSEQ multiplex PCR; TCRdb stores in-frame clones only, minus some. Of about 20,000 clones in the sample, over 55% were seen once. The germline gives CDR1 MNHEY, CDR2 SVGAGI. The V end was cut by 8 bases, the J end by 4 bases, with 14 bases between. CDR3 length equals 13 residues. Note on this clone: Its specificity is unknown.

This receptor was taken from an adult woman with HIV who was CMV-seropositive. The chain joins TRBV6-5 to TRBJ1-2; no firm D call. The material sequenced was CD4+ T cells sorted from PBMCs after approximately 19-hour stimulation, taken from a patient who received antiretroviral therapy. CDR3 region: CASRGRVLYGYTF. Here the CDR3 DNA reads TGTGCCAGCCGCGGGCGGGTCCTCTATGGCTACACCTTC.